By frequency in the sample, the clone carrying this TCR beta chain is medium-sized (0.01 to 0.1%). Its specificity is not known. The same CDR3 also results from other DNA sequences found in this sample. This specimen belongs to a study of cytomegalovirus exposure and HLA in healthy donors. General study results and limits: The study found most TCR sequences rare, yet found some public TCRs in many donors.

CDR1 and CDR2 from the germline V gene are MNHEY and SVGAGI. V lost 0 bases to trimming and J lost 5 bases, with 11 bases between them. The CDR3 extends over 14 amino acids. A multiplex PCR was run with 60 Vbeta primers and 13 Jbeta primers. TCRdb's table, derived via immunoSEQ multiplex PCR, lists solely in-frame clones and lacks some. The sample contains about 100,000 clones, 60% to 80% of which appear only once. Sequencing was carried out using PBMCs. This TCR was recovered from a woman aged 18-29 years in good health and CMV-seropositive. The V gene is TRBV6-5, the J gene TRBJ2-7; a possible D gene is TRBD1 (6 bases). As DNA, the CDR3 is TGTGCCAGCAGTTACTCGAGGGGGAGCCACGAGCAGTACTTC. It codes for CASSYSRGSHEQYF.